The entry that follows covers one TCR beta chain sequence. Its antigen is still unknown. TCRdb reanalysed the multiplex PCR reads using MiXCR and keeps one entry per CDR3 protein. This sample has approximately 170,000 distinct CDR3 sequences, with approximately 30% found just once. The data belong to a study of breast tumors, draining lymph nodes, adjacent tissues. Samples came from axillary lymph nodes draining the breast cancer. Overall study results and limits: Luminal-like breast cancer showed significantly greater tumor-nontumor repertoire similarity than basal-like breast cancer did. Tumor TCR diversity was below lymph nodes but above nontumor tissue. The data were judged consistent with most tumor T cells coming from lymph node and expanding in tumor.

The sequence came from a female donor with breast cancer. Some clones in this sample may be carry-over from other donors' samples. Sequencing was done on a sample of axillary lymph node tissue.

The CDR3 bases are TGTGCCAGCACCAACGGACAGGGCTCCTACGAGCAGTACTTC. This encodes CASTNGQGSYEQYF. The chain is built from TRBV12-3 or TRBV12-4 and TRBJ2-7; 8 bases agree with TRBD1. The length of the CDR3 is 14 residues. Losses at the gene ends were 7 bases for V and 0 bases for J; bases not matched to a gene: 5.